The TCR beta chain described here comes from a study of beta chain features in type 1 diabetes. Expressed TCRB transcripts got sequenced, as all isolated RNA was reverse transcribed. Measured with immunoSEQ multiplex PCR; TCRdb has only the in-frame clones, and not every one. The repertoire holds around 400,000 clones, over 10% seen once, with 0.017% in the top ten. This clone was counted between two and nine times. V gave up 4 bases and J gave up 2 bases; unmatched junction bases: 2. CDR1 SGHRS and CDR2 YFSETQ come from the germline V gene. The CDR3 has 16 residues. This chain links TRBV5-1 with TRBJ2-1; 14 positions match TRBD2. The TCR comes from a man aged 18 to 30 in good health. The specimen was naive CD4+ T cells from blood. This CDR3 reads CASSKGLAGAYNEQFF. CDR3 in DNA: TGCGCCAGCAGCAAGGGACTAGCGGGGGCCTACAATGAGCAGTTCTTC.